This TCR beta chain was retrieved from a study of immune reconstitution after stem cell transplant in scleroderma (dated by TCRdb to the late 2010s). The library was prepared using RT-PCR. Sequencing was carried out with an Illumina MiSeq. TCRdb redid the processing of the public reads, applying fastp at Q25 and MiXCR, and retained in-frame beta chains. Identical CDR3 protein sequences are pooled into one entry, listed with their most common genes and DNA. The sample yields about 5,600 distinct CDR3 sequences; 8% were counted once. Of the sample, 10% falls within the top ten clones. This clonotype is regarded as medium-sized (0.01 to 0.1%). Its antigen remains unidentified. No much larger clone is present one base from it, and per-base qualities are unavailable. This sequence originates from a male donor with systemic sclerosis. Sampling was done before or after autologous hematopoietic stem cell transplantation (not recorded which).

CDR3 sequence: CASSSIRGTGTDYEQYF. The DNA is TGTGCCAGCAGCTCTATTAGGGGGACCGGGACAGACTACGAGCAGTACTTC. The chain is made from TRBV7-9 and TRBJ2-7, with 7 middle bases fitting TRBD1. V has 4 bases trimmed and J has 3 bases trimmed; junction bases matching no gene number 15. The germline V gene (reference sequence) gives CDR1 as SEHNR and CDR2 as FQNEAQ. The CDR3 numbers 17 residues from cysteine through phenylalanine. The only DNA kept is the CDR3, 51 bases in frame from the first base. The full variable domain, completed from the reference TRBV7-9 and TRBJ2-7 proteins outside the CDR3, reads DTGVSQNPRHKITKRGQNVTFRCDPISEHNRLYWYRQTLGQGPEFLTYFQNEAQLEKSRLLSDRFSAERPKGSFSTLEIQRTEQGDSAMYLCASSSIRGTGTDYEQYFGPGTRLTVT.